This TCR beta chain was identified in a study of blood T cell repertoires in COVID-19. As for the study in general: The study drew acute and convalescent COVID-19 samples from the United States, Italy and Spain. T cells, B-cell-depleted T cells, or PBMCs provided the cDNA or gDNA that served as material.

Source study methods: Scientists estimated how many nucleated cells there were by amplifying reference gene primers. Generated by immunoSEQ multiplex PCR, the TCRdb table keeps only in-frame clones and is missing some. V and J calls and clone size follow that table, whereas D and trimming were derived from the DNA. The table shows some 190,000 clones, with roughly 88% occurring only once. The germline gives CDR1 MDHEN, CDR2 SYDVKM. V lost 10 bases and J 3 bases, leaving 15 bases between the germline ends. This CDR3 is built from 13 residues. This TCR derives from a man younger than 35 with active or convalescent COVID-19. The sequenced material came from peripheral blood. This chain links TRBV28 with TRBJ1-1; TRBD1 is a possible D gene (5 bases). CDR3 residues: CATKSQGYTEAFF. In nucleotides, the CDR3 is TGTGCCACTAAGAGCCAGGGCTACACTGAAGCTTTCTTT.